Listed below are T cell receptor beta chains from one sample, sequenced in a study of T cells in Graves' hyperthyroidism and ophthalmopathy. Using its own MiXCR run on the multiplex PCR reads, TCRdb lists one record per CDR3 protein. The data contain 550,000 to 650,000 distinct CDR3 sequences, approximately 14% of them seen just once; the ten biggest clones take up around 13%. Sequencing used blood. These TCRs come from a woman aged 40 to 50 with Graves' hyperthyroidism. Both conserved end residues are part of each CDR3. Fields, in order: D gene, clone size, V gene, CDR3 length, J gene, CDR3 DNA, CDR3 protein. The D gene is left open where the match is weak. Clone sizes are given selectively: once, few, many, or a class where the clone is expanded.

>TRBD1|many|TRBV20-1|19|TRBJ2-3
TGCAGTGCTAGAGACATCTCCGACTTTAACAGGGGGAGCACAGATACGCAGTATTTT
CSARDISDFNRGSTDTQYF
>NA|many|TRBV15|19|TRBJ1-5
TGTGCCACCAGCACGTCCGGGACCCTCGAGTTAGAGGGAAAACAGCCCCAGCATTTT
CATSTSGTLELEGKQPQHF
>TRBD1|many|TRBV28|13|TRBJ1-2
TGTGCCAGCAGGACCGGGACAGACTATGGCTACACCTTC
CASRTGTDYGYTF
>NA|many|TRBV13|15|TRBJ2-1
TGTGCCAGCAGCTCAACACCGTCTGATGGGAATGAGCAGTTCTTC
CASSSTPSDGNEQFF
>NA|many|TRBV12-3/TRBV12-4|15|TRBJ1-4
TGTGCCAGCAGTAAACACCGTAATAGCGGTGAAAAACTGTTTTTT
CASSKHRNSGEKLFF
>NA|few|TRBV20-1|13|TRBJ2-7
TGCAGTGCTAGAGGGGCGTCTACCTACGAGCAGTACTTC
CSARGASTYEQYF
>TRBD2|NA|TRBV20-1|15|TRBJ2-7
TGCAGTGTAACGGGACTAGCGGGAGGCTCCTACGAGCAGTACTTC
CSVTGLAGGSYEQYF
>NA|NA|TRBV30|11|TRBJ2-1
TGTGCCTGGAGAAAACTCAATGAGCAGTTCTTC
CAWRKLNEQFF
>TRBD2|NA|TRBV6-1|13|TRBJ2-1
TGTGCCAGCAGTGAAACTAGCGGACTTACTCAGTTCTTC
CASSETSGLTQFF
>NA|NA|TRBV12-3/TRBV12-4|13|TRBJ1-3
TGTGCCAGCAGTTTGAGGGGGAGAAACACCATATATTTT
CASSLRGRNTIYF
>NA|NA|TRBV5-1|13|TRBJ1-2
TGCGCCAGCAGCTCCATGGACAGAGATGGCTACACCTTC
CASSSMDRDGYTF
>NA|NA|TRBV12-3/TRBV12-4|15|TRBJ2-1
TGTGCCAGCAGTTTCCGACAGGAACGCTACAATGAGCAGTTCTTC
CASSFRQERYNEQFF
>NA|NA|TRBV18|15|TRBJ1-1
TGTGCCAGCTCACCACCTCTTGGGGGGAACACTGAAGCTTTCTTT
CASSPPLGGNTEAFF
>NA|NA|TRBV27|14|TRBJ1-5
TGTGCCTCATCCCAGGGTTTTAGCAATCAGCCCCAGCATTTT
CASSQGFSNQPQHF
>NA|many|TRBV7-2|14|TRBJ1-2
TGTGCCAGCAGCTTAGCTGCAGTGGACTATGGCTACACCTTC
CASSLAAVDYGYTF
>TRBD2|many|TRBV7-3|15|TRBJ2-1
TGTGCCAGCAGCCCACTAGCGGGAGCTGTAAATGAGCAGTTCTTC
CASSPLAGAVNEQFF
>NA|many|TRBV6-5|14|TRBJ1-1
TGTGCCAGCAGTTACTTTGAGGAGGACACTGAAGCTTTCTTT
CASSYFEEDTEAFF
>NA|NA|TRBV29-1|12|TRBJ1-5
TGCAGCGCAGACATCTCGGGGCAGCCCCAGCATTTT
CSADISGQPQHF
>TRBD1|once|TRBV6-2/TRBV6-3|16|TRBJ2-5
TGTGCCAGCAGTTATTCAGACAGGGGGGGACAAGAGACCCAGTACTTC
CASSYSDRGGQETQYF
>NA|many|TRBV28|12|TRBJ1-2
TGTGCCAGCAGTCCATCCCAATATGGCTACACCTTC
CASSPSQYGYTF
>NA|few|TRBV5-1|18|TRBJ2-6
TGCGCCAGCAGGCCTACCGGGAGTTTAAGCTCTGGGGCCAACGTCCTGACTTTC
CASRPTGSLSSGANVLTF
>NA|few|TRBV13|16|TRBJ1-4
TGTGCCAGCAGCCCGGGACCGGCACTCCTTAATGAAAAACTGTTTTTT
CASSPGPALLNEKLFF
>TRBD2|few|TRBV5-1|15|TRBJ2-7
TGCGCCAGCAGCCCACTAGCGGGGGCCTCCTACGAGCAGTACTTC
CASSPLAGASYEQYF
>NA|many|TRBV28|16|TRBJ1-4
TGTGCCAGCAGTACGCCAAGCATGGAAGTAGGTGAAAAACTGTTTTTT
CASSTPSMEVGEKLFF
>TRBD2|NA|TRBV28|15|TRBJ2-1
TGTGCCAGCAGTGTAACTAGCGGAATTTACAATGAGCAGTTCTTC
CASSVTSGIYNEQFF
>TRBD2|many|TRBV28|15|TRBJ2-1
TGTGCCAGCAGTTTAAGACTAGCGGGTTACAATGAGCAGTTCTTC
CASSLRLAGYNEQFF
>TRBD1|few|TRBV3-1|17|TRBJ1-5
TGTGCCAGCAGCCAAGGCGGGACAGGGTACGGCAATCAGCCCCAGCATTTT
CASSQGGTGYGNQPQHF
>NA|many|TRBV19|14|TRBJ1-1
TGTGCCAGTAGACACAGGGATCGGTCCACTGAAGCTTTCTTT
CASRHRDRSTEAFF
>TRBD1|many|TRBV7-9|15|TRBJ2-1
TGTGCCAGCAGCTTACGACAGGGGAGGTACAATGAGCAGTTCTTC
CASSLRQGRYNEQFF